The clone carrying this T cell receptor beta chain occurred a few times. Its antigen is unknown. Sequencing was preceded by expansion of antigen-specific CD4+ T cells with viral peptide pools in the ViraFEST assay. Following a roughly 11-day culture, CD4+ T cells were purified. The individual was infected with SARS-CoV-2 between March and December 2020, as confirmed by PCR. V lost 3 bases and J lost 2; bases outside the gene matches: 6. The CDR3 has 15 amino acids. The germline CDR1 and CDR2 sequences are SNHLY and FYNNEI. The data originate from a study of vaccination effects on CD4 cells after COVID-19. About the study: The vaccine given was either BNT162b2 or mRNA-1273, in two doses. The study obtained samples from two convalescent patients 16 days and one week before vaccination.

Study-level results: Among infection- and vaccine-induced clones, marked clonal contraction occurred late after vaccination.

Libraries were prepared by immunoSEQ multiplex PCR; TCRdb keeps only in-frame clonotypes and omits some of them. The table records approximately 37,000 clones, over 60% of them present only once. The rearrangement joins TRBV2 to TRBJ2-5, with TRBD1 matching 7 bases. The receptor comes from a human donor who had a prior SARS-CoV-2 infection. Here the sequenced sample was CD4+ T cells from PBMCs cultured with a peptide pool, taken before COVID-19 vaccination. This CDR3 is CASSDGTELQETQYF. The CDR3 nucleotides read TGTGCCAGCAGTGACGGGACAGAATTACAAGAGACCCAGTACTTC. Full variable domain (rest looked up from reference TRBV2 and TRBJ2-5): EPEVTQTPSHQVTQMGQEVILRCVPISNHLYFYWYRQILGQKVEFLVSFYNNEISEKSEIFDDQFSVERPDGSNFTLKIRSTKLEDSAMYFCASSDGTELQETQYFGPGTRLLVL.